The clone carrying this T cell receptor (beta chain) was seen repeatedly, ten times or more. The antigen is not known. This entry is derived from a study of T cell repertoires in cytomegalovirus infection. The study, taken as a whole, reports: The cumulative frequency of public TCR beta families distinguished individuals who carried CMV together with the relevant HLA.

Via MiXCR, TCRdb re-called the reads, giving one row per CDR3 protein. The sample carries 150,000 or so distinct CDR3 sequences, 5% to 6.5% recorded once. The V gene's germline CDR1 is SGHRS and CDR2 YFSETQ. Trimming stripped 0 bases from V and 2 bases from J, with 7 bases between. The CDR3 contains 14 residues. Sequencing was carried out using PBMCs. J is TRBJ2-3 and V is TRBV5-1; TRBD1 might be the D (5 bases). This TCR was sampled from a human donor in good health (CMV status not recorded). Some clones in this sample may be carry-over from other donors' samples. Here the CDR3 reads CASSLEGFTDTQYF. The CDR3 DNA sequence: TGCGCCAGCAGCTTGGAGGGGTTCACAGATACGCAGTATTTT.